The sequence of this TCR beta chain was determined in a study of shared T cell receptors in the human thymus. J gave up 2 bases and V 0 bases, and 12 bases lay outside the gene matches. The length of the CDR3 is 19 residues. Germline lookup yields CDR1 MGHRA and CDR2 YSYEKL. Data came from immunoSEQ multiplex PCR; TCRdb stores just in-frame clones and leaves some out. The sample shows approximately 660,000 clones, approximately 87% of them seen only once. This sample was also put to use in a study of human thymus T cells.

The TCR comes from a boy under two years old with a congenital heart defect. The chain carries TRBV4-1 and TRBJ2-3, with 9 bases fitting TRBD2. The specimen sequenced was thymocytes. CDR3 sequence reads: CASSQDRLGPSGITDTQYF. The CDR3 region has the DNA TGCGCCAGCAGCCAAGATCGGTTGGGGCCTAGCGGGATCACAGATACGCAGTATTTT.